The source of this TCR beta chain is a study of T cell repertoires in cytomegalovirus infection. Looking at the study overall: Public TCR beta signatures were indicative of both CMV infection and a matching HLA type.

TCRdb reanalysed the reads using MiXCR and keeps one entry per CDR3 protein. Of approximately 250,000 distinct CDR3 sequences listed, roughly an eighth were seen once; the top ten hold under 2%. General study points: HLA-C-restricted TCR beta clonotypes specific for CMV led the ex vivo response. People with CMV and the relevant HLA were identified by cumulative public TCR beta family frequency.

The CDR3 is made up of 12 amino acids. Trimming cost V 7 bases and J 0 bases, with 9 bases left between them. Looked up from germline, CDR1 is DFQATT and CDR2 is SNEGSKA (reference sequence). Worth noting for this clonotype: The antigen is undetermined.

The chain has TRBV20-1 and TRBJ1-2; D is undetermined. The TCR sequence derives from a human donor in good health (CMV status not recorded). Some clones in this sample may be carry-over from other donors' samples. Sequenced material: PBMCs. CDR3 residues: CSVTAANYGYTF. The CDR3 DNA reads as TGCAGTGTCACCGCAGCTAACTATGGCTACACCTTC.